This is a list of T cell receptor beta chains from one sample in a study of beta chain features in type 1 diabetes. Here immunoSEQ multiplex PCR was the method, and the copy in TCRdb shows in-frame clones only, minus some. The sample contains about 370,000 clones, 9.6% of which appear only once. Material for sequencing was central memory CD4+ T cells from blood. The receptors were sampled from a young man with type 1 diabetes. The CDR3 runs from the conserved cysteine through the conserved F or W. A D gene is named only where the DNA matches it firmly. Rows give clone size only sometimes, using once, few, many, or a class for an expanded clone.

>TRBV4-1|TRBD1|many|TRBJ2-2
CASSQDRNRGAGELFF
TGCGCCAGCAGCCAAGATCGGAACAGGGGGGCCGGGGAGCTGTTTTTT
>TRBV4-2|NA|few|TRBJ2-3
CASVRGIQYVADTQYF
TGTGCCAGCGTAAGGGGAATCCAATACGTCGCAGATACGCAGTATTTT
>TRBV6-5|NA|few|TRBJ2-7
CASSYSSRGTTYEQYF
TGTGCCAGCAGTTACTCGAGCCGCGGGACCACCTACGAGCAGTACTTC
>TRBV5-1|TRBD2|NA|TRBJ2-7
CASSMTSGRSYEQYF
TGCGCCAGCAGCATGACTAGCGGGAGGTCCTACGAGCAGTACTTC
>TRBV28|NA|NA|TRBJ2-5
CASRDGLTETQYF
TGTGCCAGCAGGGACGGACTGACGGAGACCCAGTACTTC
>TRBV6-1|NA|NA|TRBJ2-6
CATTRSGANVLTF
TGTGCCACTACGCGGTCTGGGGCCAACGTCCTGACTTTC
>TRBV7-6|TRBD2|NA|TRBJ2-1
CASSLEGTSGRAYNEQFF
TGTGCCAGCAGCTTAGAGGGGACTAGCGGGAGAGCCTACAATGAGCAGTTCTTC
>TRBV11-3|NA|NA|TRBJ1-5
CASSLDLDTAYSNQPQHF
TGTGCCAGCAGCTTAGATCTGGACACGGCTTATAGCAATCAGCCCCAGCATTTT
>TRBV6-1|NA|NA|TRBJ1-2
CASRDSIYGYTF
TGTGCCAGCAGGGACAGTATCTATGGCTACACCTTC
>TRBV29-1|NA|few|TRBJ2-7
CSVEVQGSNEQYF
TGCAGCGTTGAAGTACAGGGTTCCAACGAGCAGTACTTC
>TRBV6-1|NA|few|TRBJ2-3
CASSERGADTQYF
TGTGCCAGCAGTGAAAGAGGGGCAGATACGCAGTATTTT
>TRBV2|NA|NA|TRBJ1-1
CASKARTEAFF
TGTGCCAGCAAAGCGCGGACTGAAGCTTTCTTT
>TRBV6-5|TRBD2|NA|TRBJ2-1
CASSYSSGSGDNEQFF
TGTGCCAGCAGTTACTCCAGCGGGAGTGGTGACAATGAGCAGTTCTTC
>TRBV5-6|TRBD2|NA|TRBJ2-7
CASIGGAGRSYEQYF
TGTGCCAGCATCGGAGGAGCGGGAAGATCCTACGAGCAGTACTTC
>TRBV7-9|NA|NA|TRBJ1-2
CASTAEWVGYTF
TGTGCCAGCACCGCCGAGTGGGTTGGCTACACCTTC
>TRBV2|NA|many|TRBJ2-1
CASSVWDNRKFF
TGTGCCAGCAGTGTATGGGACAACCGAAAGTTCTTC
>TRBV7-2|TRBD1|few|TRBJ2-5
CASSSDREETQYF
TGTGCCAGCAGTTCAGACAGGGAAGAGACCCAGTACTTC
>TRBV18|NA|NA|TRBJ1-1
CASSPIERGDTEAFF
TGTGCCAGCTCACCCATTGAAAGGGGGGACACTGAAGCTTTCTTT
>TRBV7-8|TRBD2|few|TRBJ2-3
CASSLGTSGSISTDTQYF
TGTGCCAGCAGCTTGGGGACTAGCGGGAGTATTAGCACAGATACGCAGTATTTT
>TRBV5-1|NA|NA|TRBJ1-1
CASSPRTELMNTEAFF
TGCGCCAGCAGCCCCAGGACAGAGCTCATGAACACTGAAGCTTTCTTT
>TRBV7-2|TRBD1|NA|TRBJ2-1
CASSLVGQGARYEQFF
TGTGCCAGCAGCTTAGTTGGACAGGGGGCGCGGTATGAGCAGTTCTTC
>TRBV27|TRBD1|NA|TRBJ2-7
CASSTSGTGSDEQYF
TGTGCCAGCAGTACATCCGGGACAGGGAGTGACGAGCAGTACTTC
>TRBV4-2|TRBD1|few|TRBJ2-5
CASSQGTGEETQYF
TGTGCCAGCAGCCAGGGGACAGGGGAAGAGACCCAGTACTTC
>TRBV29-1|TRBD1|once|TRBJ2-5
CSAHRTGGKETQYF
TGCAGCGCCCACAGGACAGGGGGCAAGGAGACCCAGTACTTC
>TRBV11-3|NA|many|TRBJ2-3
CASSLAPNTDTQYF
TGTGCCAGCAGCTTAGCGCCGAACACAGATACGCAGTATTTT
>TRBV30|TRBD1|NA|TRBJ2-1
CAWSVARGQGPFF
TGTGCCTGGAGTGTGGCGCGAGGACAGGGACCGTTCTTC
>TRBV6-5|TRBD2|NA|TRBJ2-1
CASRDLSGRGNEQFF
TGTGCCAGCAGAGACTTAAGCGGGAGAGGGAATGAGCAGTTCTTC